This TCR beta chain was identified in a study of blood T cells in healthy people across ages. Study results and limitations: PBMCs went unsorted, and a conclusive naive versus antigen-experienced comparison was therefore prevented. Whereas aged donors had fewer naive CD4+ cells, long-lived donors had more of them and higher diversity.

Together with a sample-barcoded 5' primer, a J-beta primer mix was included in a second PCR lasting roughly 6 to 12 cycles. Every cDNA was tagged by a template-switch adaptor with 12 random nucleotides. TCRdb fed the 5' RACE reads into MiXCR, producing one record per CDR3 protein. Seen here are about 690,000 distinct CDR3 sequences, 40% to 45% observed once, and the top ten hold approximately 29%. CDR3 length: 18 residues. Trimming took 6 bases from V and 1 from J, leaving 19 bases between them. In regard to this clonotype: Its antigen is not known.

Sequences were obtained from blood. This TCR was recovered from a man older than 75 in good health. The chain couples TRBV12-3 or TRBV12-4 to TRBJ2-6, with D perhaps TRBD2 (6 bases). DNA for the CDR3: TGTGCCAGCAGCCCCGGGACTTGGATCGGGTCTGGGGCCAACGTCCTGACTTTC. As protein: CASSPGTWIGSGANVLTF.